The 26 T cell receptor beta chains given below trace back to one sample, sequenced in a study of OX40 agonist ivuxolimab in advanced cancers. The data were produced by immunoSEQ multiplex PCR, yet TCRdb's version contains in-frame clones alone and is incomplete. The table has about 80,000 clones, about 92% seen once. The sample in question was CD4+ or CD8+ T cells sorted from blood, obtained in a trial of the OX40 agonist ivuxolimab. These receptors came from an adult with an advanced solid tumor such as melanoma, head and neck, liver or kidney cancer.

The chain uses TRBV30 and TRBJ1-1; D is unresolved. Trimming stripped 2 bases from V and 1 base from J, with 8 bases between. CDR1 is GTSNPN and CDR2 is SVGIG in the germline V gene (reference sequence). The CDR3 sequence is 13 residues long. CDR3 in amino acids: CAWSPETNTEAFF. CDR3 nucleotide sequence: TGTGCCTGGAGTCCCGAGACGAACACTGAAGCTTTCTTT.

This clone was observed a few times. This chain connects TRBV20-1 to TRBJ2-5; no clear D gene. This CDR3 region has 11 residues. Germline lookup yields CDR1 DFQATT and CDR2 SNEGSKA (reference sequence). V lost 3 bases and J lost 4, with 6 bases in between. CDR3 in amino acids: CSASWRETQYF. CDR3 in DNA: TGCAGTGCTAGTTGGAGAGAGACCCAGTACTTC.

V usage is TRBV6-1 and J usage is TRBJ2-5; no firm D call. The CDR3 spans 12 residues. The V and J ends lost 7 bases and 5 bases respectively, with 11 bases between them. Germline V gene data show CDR1 as MNHNS and CDR2 as SASEGT. The CDR3: CASKSGVETQYF. CDR3 nucleotides: TGTGCCAGCAAATCTGGGGTGGAGACCCAGTACTTC.

This clone is a singleton in its sample. The gene calls are TRBV27 and TRBJ1-2; D perhaps matches TRBD1 (6 bases). The CDR3 runs to 14 residues. V lost 7 bases and J 5 bases, leaving 17 bases between the germline ends. In germline, CDR1 is MNHEY, CDR2 SMNVEV (reference sequence). This chain's CDR3 is CASTARGGGYGYTF. The CDR3 DNA is TGTGCCAGCACCGCCAGGGGAGGAGGTTATGGCTACACCTTC.

This clone showed up just once. The gene calls are TRBV6-1 and TRBJ2-7; 7 bases match TRBD2. This CDR3 spans 15 amino acids. V lost 4 bases, J lost 9 bases, and 15 bases stayed unmatched. Looked up from germline, CDR1 is MNHNS and CDR2 is SASEGT. CDR3 residues: CASSGAGLARIGQYF. DNA of the CDR3: TGTGCCAGCAGTGGAGCGGGACTCGCCCGTATTGGGCAGTACTTC.

The chain combines TRBV25-1 with TRBJ2-1, with no clear D. In germline, CDR1 is MGHDK, CDR2 SYGVNS. The CDR3 runs 14 residues. V shed 9 bases and J shed 3 bases, with 15 bases lying between them. Here the CDR3 reads CASSLKNLYNEQFF. The CDR3 DNA is TGTGCCAGTAGTCTCAAAAACCTCTACAATGAGCAGTTCTTC.

V usage is TRBV28 and J usage is TRBJ2-2; TRBD2 matches at 8 bases. Germline V gene data show CDR1 as MDHEN and CDR2 as SYDVKM. The V segment lost 1 base and the J segment 7 bases; nucleotides outside the gene matches: 11. This CDR3 region has 17 residues. CDR3 amino acids: CASSLSAAGVRSGELFF. The CDR3 DNA reads TGTGCCAGCAGTTTATCGGCAGCGGGAGTACGTAGCGGGGAGCTGTTTTTT.

The rearrangement links TRBV7-9 to TRBJ2-7; TRBD1 matches at 10 bases. In germline, CDR1 is SEHNR, CDR2 FQNEAQ (reference sequence). The CDR3 has 14 amino acids. The V and J ends lost 5 bases and 6 bases, in that order; junction bases with no gene match: 7. CDR3 sequence: CASSPGQGFVEQYF. The CDR3 DNA is TGTGCCAGCAGCCCGGGACAGGGGTTTGTCGAGCAGTACTTC.

This chain uses TRBV28 with TRBJ2-3; D unresolved. CDR3 size: 14 residues. Trimming shortened V by 3 bases and J by 1 base, and 8 bases separated the two germline ends. The germline V gene has CDR1 MDHEN and CDR2 SYDVKM. CDR3 in DNA: TGTGCCAGCAGTTTTGTAGTTCGCACAGATACGCAGTATTTT. Its protein product is CASSFVVRTDTQYF.

This clone has a single count. J is TRBJ2-3 and V is TRBV4-1; 13 nucleotides match TRBD2. After removal of 6 bases from V and 6 bases from J, the junction contained 6 bases not matched to a gene. The CDR3 is made up of 15 amino acids. Germline CDR1 reads MGHRA; CDR2 reads YSYEKL. CDR3 protein: CASRVTSGGRDTQYF. CDR3 DNA sequence: TGCGCCAGCAGAGTGACTAGCGGGGGGAGGGATACGCAGTATTTT.

V and J are TRBV6-6 and TRBJ2-5, with TRBD1 matching over 9 bases. Per germline, CDR1 MNHNY and CDR2 SVGAGI (reference sequence). The CDR3 spans 15 residues. Trimming cost V 8 bases and J 0 bases; bases outside gene matches: 7. CDR3 in amino acids: CASLRDRVNQETQYF. CDR3 sequence (DNA): TGTGCCAGCCTTCGGGACAGGGTTAACCAAGAGACCCAGTACTTC.

The V gene is TRBV5-1, the J gene TRBJ2-7; D tentatively reads TRBD1 or TRBD2 (6 bases each). CDR1 SGHRS and CDR2 YFSETQ come from the germline V gene. V was trimmed by 0 bases and J by 8 bases, leaving 18 bases between them. There are 15 residues in the CDR3. For the CDR3, the DNA is TGCGCCAGCAGCTTGGAGGGGGGAAGGGGTGTGCAGCAGTACTTC. Encoded protein: CASSLEGGRGVQQYF. Full variable domain (outside the CDR3, taken from reference TRBV5-1 and TRBJ2-7): KAGVTQTPRYLIKTRGQQVTLSCSPISGHRSVSWYQQTPGQGLQFLFEYFSETQRNKGNFPGRFSGRQFSNSRSEMNVSTLELGDSALYLCASSLEGGRGVQQYFGPGTRLTVT.

The V and J genes are TRBV5-1 and TRBJ2-3, with 14 bases fitting TRBD2. This CDR3 is built from 16 residues. Germline-derived CDR1 and CDR2 are SGHRS and YFSETQ. After removal of 4 bases from V and 6 bases from J, the junction contained 7 bases not matched to a gene. CDR3 amino acids: CASSRGTSGSYDTQYF. CDR3 nucleotides: TGCGCCAGCAGCAGAGGGACTAGCGGGAGTTACGATACGCAGTATTTT.

The chain has TRBV4-3 and TRBJ2-3; possibly TRBD2 for D (5 bases). Germline V gene data show CDR1 as LGHNA and CDR2 as YSLEER. The CDR3 runs to 17 residues. Trimming shortened V by 0 bases and J by 2 bases, and 15 bases separated the two germline ends. The CDR3 here is CASSQDRGGLVTDTQYF. The CDR3 coding sequence is TGCGCCAGCAGCCAAGATCGGGGTGGACTTGTCACAGATACGCAGTATTTT.

The chain has TRBV5-4 and TRBJ2-7; 9 bases match TRBD1. The CDR3 totals 14 residues. J lost 6 bases, V lost 2 bases, and 6 bases had no gene match. Germline loops: CDR1 SGHNT, CDR2 YYREEE (reference sequence). The DNA for the CDR3 is TGTGCCAGCAGCTTCCGGGACAGGGACGTCGAGCAGTACTTC. Protein product: CASSFRDRDVEQYF.

The genes are TRBV19 and TRBJ1-4; D gene unclear. Germline values: CDR1 LNHDA, CDR2 SQIVND (reference sequence). V lost 8 bases and J lost 5, with 21 bases in between. The CDR3 is made up of 16 amino acids. CDR3 DNA sequence: TGTGCCAGTCACGATCACCCGGCGGGTGGGAATGAAAAACTGTTTTTT. Translated, it gives CASHDHPAGGNEKLFF.

This clone was observed a single time. The chain has TRBV5-1 and TRBJ2-7; 9 bases are shared with TRBD1. The CDR3 is made up of 15 amino acids. Germline V gene data show CDR1 as SGHRS and CDR2 as YFSETQ. After removal of 0 bases from V and 3 bases from J, the junction contained 4 bases not matched to a gene. Written as DNA, the CDR3 is TGCGCCAGCAGCTTGGCTGGACAGGGGTTCTACGAGCAGTACTTC. Protein sequence: CASSLAGQGFYEQYF.

This clone was counted a single time. This sequence joins TRBV5-5 and TRBJ1-1; possible D gene TRBD1, 5 bases. This CDR3 comprises 16 residues. Deletions cut 0 bases from V and 1 base from J, with 13 bases between. Germline V gives CDR1 SGHKS, CDR2 YYEKEE (reference sequence). CDR3 nucleotide sequence: TGTGCCAGCAGCTTGGAGGTACAGGCGGGGAACACTGAAGCTTTCTTT. The encoded protein is CASSLEVQAGNTEAFF.

V gene TRBV29-1 combines with J gene TRBJ2-3; a weak D match, TRBD1 (5 bases). Germline values: CDR1 SQVTM, CDR2 ANQGSEA. The V gene lost 6 bases and the J gene lost 0 bases, with 13 bases spanning the gap. This CDR3 comprises 14 residues. In nucleotides, the CDR3 is TGCAGCGTCCTTAAAAGGGGAAGCACAGATACGCAGTATTTT. As protein: CSVLKRGSTDTQYF.

The chain uses TRBV7-2 and TRBJ2-7; 7 bases map to TRBD2. CDR1 and CDR2 from the germline V gene are SGHTA and FQGNSA. CDR3 length equals 15 residues. V gave up 3 bases and J gave up 6 bases; unmatched junction bases: 11. The DNA for the CDR3 is TGTGCCAGCAGCTTGGTTGGGAGGGCTGGTGGCGAGCAGTACTTC. Residues: CASSLVGRAGGEQYF.

V is TRBV9 and J is TRBJ2-7, with D maybe TRBD2 (6 bases). The CDR3 totals 14 residues. Looked up from germline, CDR1 is SGDLS and CDR2 is YYNGEE. The germline V and J ends were trimmed by 7 bases and 1 base, with 15 bases remaining between them. CDR3 sequence: CASARRGESYEQYF. In nucleotides, the CDR3 is TGTGCCAGCGCAAGGAGGGGTGAGTCCTACGAGCAGTACTTC.

This sequence joins TRBV5-1 and TRBJ1-5, with D uncertain. The germline V and J ends were trimmed by 0 bases and 7 bases, with 8 bases remaining between them. Looked up from germline, CDR1 is SGHRS and CDR2 is YFSETQ. The CDR3 runs to 13 residues. The CDR3 spells CASSLVGEQPQHF. CDR3 coding DNA: TGCGCCAGCAGCTTGGTCGGGGAACAGCCCCAGCATTTT.

The chain recombines TRBV19 with TRBJ1-2, with 7 bases aligning to TRBD1. The CDR3 is 14 amino acids. Germline CDR1 reads LNHDA; CDR2 reads SQIVND (reference sequence). Trimming took 1 base from V and 5 from J; bases not matched to a gene: 4. This CDR3 is CASSIARQGYGYTF. DNA of the CDR3: TGTGCCAGTAGTATAGCGAGACAGGGATATGGCTACACCTTC.

In its sample, this clone was seen once. The chain is built from TRBV5-1 and TRBJ2-3; TRBD2 aligns across 8 bases. Per germline, CDR1 SGHRS and CDR2 YFSETQ. V shed 4 bases, J shed 5 bases, and the junction held 9 bases outside the gene matches. CDR3 length: 15 residues. The CDR3 DNA sequence: TGCGCCAGCAGCCAGCCGGGAGGGGTCTTAGATACGCAGTATTTT. It codes for CASSQPGGVLDTQYF.

The chain is built from TRBV7-2 and TRBJ2-7; D not resolved. The CDR3 spans 14 residues. The germline V gene has CDR1 SGHTA and CDR2 FQGNSA. Deletions cut 6 bases from V and 1 base from J, with 13 bases between. As DNA, the CDR3 is TGTGCCAGCAGTCGGACGGCTCTTTCCTACGAGCAGTACTTC. Amino acids: CASSRTALSYEQYF.

The chain has TRBV18 and TRBJ1-1, with unresolved D. The CDR3 sequence is 13 residues long. The germline gives CDR1 KGHSH, CDR2 LQKENI. Trimming took off 2 bases at V and 3 bases at J, with 7 bases between the two ends. The CDR3 region is CASSPAIDTEAFF. CDR3 nucleotides: TGTGCCAGCTCACCAGCAATTGACACTGAAGCTTTCTTT.